The T cell receptor beta chain under discussion was sequenced for a study of identical twins. V was pared by 3 bases and J by 0 bases, with 8 bases between. The CDR3 runs to 15 residues. A universal primer site arose from template switching, and cDNA bore unique molecular identifiers. TCRdb called the 5' RACE reads again in MiXCR, with one record for every CDR3 protein. The sample records about 690,000 distinct CDR3 sequences, 21% being singletons. The data also belong to a second study, concerning T cells expressing NK-cell markers. This second report adds: The authors sequenced eight donors, of whom seven were HCMV-seropositive and one was seronegative. Dominant NKG2C+ clonotypes made up roughly 1.0-8% of CD8+ T cells in roughly 6 donors. The HCMV specificity of the expanded NKG2C+ T cell clones stayed unresolved.

The rearrangement uses TRBV12-3 or TRBV12-4 and TRBJ2-2; a weak D match, TRBD1 (5 bases). Sequences were obtained from PBMCs. The clonotype comes from a woman aged 18-29 years in good health. CDR3: CASSFKGANTGELFF. CDR3 in DNA: TGTGCCAGCAGTTTTAAAGGGGCGAACACCGGGGAGCTGTTTTTT.